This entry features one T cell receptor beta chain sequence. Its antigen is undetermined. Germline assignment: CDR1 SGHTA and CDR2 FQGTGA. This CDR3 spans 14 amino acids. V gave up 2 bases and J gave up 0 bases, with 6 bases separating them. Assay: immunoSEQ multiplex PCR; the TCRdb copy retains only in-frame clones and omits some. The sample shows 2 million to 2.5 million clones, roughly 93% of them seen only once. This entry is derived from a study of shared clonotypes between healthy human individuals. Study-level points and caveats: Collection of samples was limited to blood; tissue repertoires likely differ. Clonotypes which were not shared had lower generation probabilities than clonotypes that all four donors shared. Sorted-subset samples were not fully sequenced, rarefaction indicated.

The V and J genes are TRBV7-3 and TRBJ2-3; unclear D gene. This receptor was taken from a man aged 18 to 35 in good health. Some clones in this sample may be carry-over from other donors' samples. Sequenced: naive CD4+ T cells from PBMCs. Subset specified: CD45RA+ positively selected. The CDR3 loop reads CASSLWSSTDTQYF. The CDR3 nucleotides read TGTGCCAGCAGCTTATGGTCTAGCACAGATACGCAGTATTTT.